Listed below are T cell receptor beta chains from one sample, sequenced in a study of blood T cell repertoires in COVID-19. Sequencing used immunoSEQ multiplex PCR; TCRdb keeps in-frame clones, though not all of them. The top ten hold 9.5% to 12% of the sample, which has about 140,000 clones, approximately 90% seen once. The source material was peripheral blood. The source is an elderly woman with acute or convalescent COVID-19. CDR3s include the opening cysteine and the closing phenylalanine or tryptophan. Each record gives: clone size, J gene, V gene, D gene, CDR3 protein, CDR3 DNA. A D gene is named only where the DNA matches it firmly. Size values are once, few and many counts, or a class for expanded clones, and some rows have none.

.,TRBJ2-7,TRBV3-1/TRBV3-2,.,CASSYLVGSSYEQYF,TGTGCCAGCAGCTATCTCGTGGGGAGCTCCTACGAGCAGTACTTC
.,TRBJ1-2,TRBV3-1/TRBV3-2,.,CASSPVTGTGSGYTF,TGTGCCAGCAGCCCGGTTACAGGGACGGGGAGTGGCTACACCTTC
.,TRBJ1-5,TRBV9,.,CASSVGLSHQPQHF,TGTGCCAGCAGCGTAGGTTTAAGCCATCAGCCCCAGCATTTT
.,TRBJ1-2,TRBV30,.,CAWSVGAPAGYTF,TGTGCCTGGAGTGTAGGGGCACCAGCCGGCTACACCTTC
.,TRBJ1-4,TRBV30,TRBD1,CAWRGTGVNEKLFF,TGTGCCTGGAGAGGTACAGGGGTTAATGAAAAACTGTTTTTT
.,TRBJ1-2,TRBV6-5,.,CASSYQTGSAGYTF,TGTGCCAGCAGTTACCAGACAGGATCGGCTGGCTACACCTTC
.,TRBJ2-3,TRBV3-1/TRBV3-2,.,CASSQTGGATDTQYF,TGTGCCAGCAGCCAAACGGGGGGCGCCACAGATACGCAGTATTTT
.,TRBJ2-5,TRBV2,.,CASTFRPGLQETQYF,TGTGCCAGCACCTTTCGACCGGGACTTCAAGAGACCCAGTACTTC
.,TRBJ1-2,TRBV6-5,.,CASTTAVYGYTF,TGTGCCAGCACGACAGCTGTCTATGGCTACACCTTC
.,TRBJ2-5,TRBV7-3,TRBD2,CASSTGLAGETQYF,TGTGCCAGCAGCACCGGACTAGCGGGGGAGACCCAGTACTTC
.,TRBJ1-1,TRBV5-1,TRBD1,CASSSGQGNFMNTEAFF,TGCGCCAGCAGCTCGGGACAGGGTAACTTTATGAACACTGAAGCTTTCTTT
.,TRBJ1-2,TRBV29-1,TRBD1,CSVGTGINYGYTF,TGCAGCGTTGGGACAGGGATTAACTATGGCTACACCTTC
.,TRBJ2-7,TRBV27,TRBD2,CASSPRLALYEQYF,TGTGCCAGCAGTCCTCGACTAGCTCTTTACGAGCAGTACTTC
.,TRBJ2-7,TRBV6-5,.,CASSRPGDFTYEQYF,TGTGCCAGCAGCCGTCCTGGGGACTTCACCTACGAGCAGTACTTC
.,TRBJ2-5,TRBV28,TRBD1,CASSSAGGAETQYF,TGTGCCAGCAGTTCGGCAGGGGGCGCGGAGACCCAGTACTTC
.,TRBJ1-2,TRBV5-4,.,CASSTDPLAGYTF,TGTGCCAGCAGCACAGACCCCCTGGCGGGCTACACCTTC
.,TRBJ2-3,TRBV19,.,CASSIGGGYTDTQYF,TGTGCCAGTAGTATAGGCGGGGGCTACACAGATACGCAGTATTTT
.,TRBJ1-6,TRBV10-1,TRBD1,CASSPGQGRNSPLHF,TGCGCCTCCTCACCGGGACAGGGGAGGAATTCACCCCTCCACTTT
.,TRBJ2-2,TRBV5-1,TRBD2,CASSFGRGGTGELFF,TGCGCCAGCAGCTTTGGGCGGGGGGGCACCGGGGAGCTGTTTTTT
once,TRBJ1-6,TRBV2,.,CASSLIGGDSPLHF,TGTGCCAGCAGCCTAATAGGGGGGGATTCACCCCTCCACTTT
.,TRBJ2-1,TRBV27,TRBD2,CASSSTSGRSSYNEQFF,TGTGCCAGCAGTTCGACTAGCGGGAGGAGCTCCTACAATGAGCAGTTCTTC
.,TRBJ1-3,TRBV13,.,CASSWTGSGNTIYF,TGTGCCAGCAGTTGGACGGGATCTGGAAACACCATATATTTT
once,TRBJ2-1,TRBV11-2,.,CASSSGTYNEQFF,TGTGCCAGCAGCTCTGGGACATACAATGAGCAGTTCTTC
once,TRBJ2-3,TRBV3-1/TRBV3-2,.,CASSQLDLGGAKDTQYF,TGTGCCAGCAGCCAACTTGATCTGGGGGGGGCCAAAGATACGCAGTATTTT
.,TRBJ1-2,TRBV5-1,.,CASSSGGPWGYTF,TGCGCCAGCAGCTCCGGGGGGCCGTGGGGCTACACCTTC
.,TRBJ1-4,TRBV3-1/TRBV3-2,.,CASSSFGGTNEKLFF,TGTGCCAGCAGCTCGTTCGGGGGAACTAATGAAAAACTGTTTTTT
.,TRBJ1-3,TRBV18,.,CASSPMDTTSGNTIYF,TGTGCCAGCTCACCAATGGACACTACCTCTGGAAACACCATATATTTT
.,TRBJ2-3,TRBV28,TRBD2,CASSLGGSTDTQYF,TGTGCCAGCAGTTTGGGGGGGAGCACAGATACGCAGTATTTT
.,TRBJ2-3,TRBV12-5,.,CASGLPPGRNTDTQYF,TGTGCTAGTGGTTTGCCTCCCGGCAGGAACACAGATACGCAGTATTTT
.,TRBJ1-1,TRBV5-3,.,CARSSGDRHTEAFF,TGTGCCAGAAGCTCAGGGGACCGCCACACTGAAGCTTTCTTT
.,TRBJ1-6,TRBV13,.,CASSSMSRDKLSSYNSPLHF,TGTGCCAGCAGCTCGATGTCCCGGGACAAATTGAGCTCCTATAATTCACCCCTCCACTTT